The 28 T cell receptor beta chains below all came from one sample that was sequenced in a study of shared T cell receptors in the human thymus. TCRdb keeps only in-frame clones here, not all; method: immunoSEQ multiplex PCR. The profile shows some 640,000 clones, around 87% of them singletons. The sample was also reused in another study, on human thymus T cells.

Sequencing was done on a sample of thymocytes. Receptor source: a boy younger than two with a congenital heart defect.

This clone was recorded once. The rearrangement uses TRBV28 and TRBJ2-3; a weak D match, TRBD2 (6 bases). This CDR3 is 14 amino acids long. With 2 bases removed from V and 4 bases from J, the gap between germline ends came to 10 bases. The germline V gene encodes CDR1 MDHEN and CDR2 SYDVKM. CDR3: CASSLGGVPDTQYF. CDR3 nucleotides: TGTGCCAGCAGTTTAGGAGGGGTCCCAGATACGCAGTATTTT.

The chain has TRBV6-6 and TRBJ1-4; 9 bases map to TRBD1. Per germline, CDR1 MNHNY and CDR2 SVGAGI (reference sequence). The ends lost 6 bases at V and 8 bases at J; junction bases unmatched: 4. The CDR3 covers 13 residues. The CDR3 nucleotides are TGTGCCAGCAGCGGGACAGGGAGGGAAAAACTGTTTTTT. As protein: CASSGTGREKLFF.

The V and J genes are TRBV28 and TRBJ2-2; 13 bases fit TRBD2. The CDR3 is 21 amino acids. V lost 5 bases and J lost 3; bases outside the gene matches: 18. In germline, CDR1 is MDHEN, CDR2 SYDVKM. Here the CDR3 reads CASSPIFLRLAGGLDTGELFF. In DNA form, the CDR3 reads TGTGCCAGCAGTCCCATATTCCTCCGACTAGCGGGGGGATTGGACACCGGGGAGCTGTTTTTT.

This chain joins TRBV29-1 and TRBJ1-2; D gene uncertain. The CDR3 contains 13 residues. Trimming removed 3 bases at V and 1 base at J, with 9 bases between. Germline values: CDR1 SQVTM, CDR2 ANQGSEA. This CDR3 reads CSVDGELNYGYTF. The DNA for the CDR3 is TGCAGCGTTGACGGGGAGCTTAACTATGGCTACACCTTC.

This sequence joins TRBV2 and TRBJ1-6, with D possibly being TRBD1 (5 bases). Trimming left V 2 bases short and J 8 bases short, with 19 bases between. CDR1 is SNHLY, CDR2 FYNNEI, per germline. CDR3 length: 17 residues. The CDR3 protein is CASSEYRATGVDSPLHF. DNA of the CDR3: TGTGCCAGCAGTGAATACCGGGCGACGGGGGTGGATTCACCCCTCCACTTT.

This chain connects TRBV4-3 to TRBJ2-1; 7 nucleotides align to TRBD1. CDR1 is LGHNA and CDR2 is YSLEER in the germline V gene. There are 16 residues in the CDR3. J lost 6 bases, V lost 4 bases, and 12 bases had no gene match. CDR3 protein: CASSPIGQEAINEQFF. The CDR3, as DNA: TGCGCCAGCAGCCCTATCGGACAGGAAGCCATCAATGAGCAGTTCTTC.

The CDR3 nucleotides read TGTGCCAGCAGTCGGTCCCCAGGGCGCGGGAACACCGGGGAGCTGTTTTTT. This encodes CASSRSPGRGNTGELFF. The rearrangement uses TRBV2 and TRBJ2-2; D possibly corresponds to TRBD1 (5 bases). V lost 5 bases to trimming and J lost 1 base, with 17 bases between them. CDR3 size: 17 residues. Germline values: CDR1 SNHLY, CDR2 FYNNEI.

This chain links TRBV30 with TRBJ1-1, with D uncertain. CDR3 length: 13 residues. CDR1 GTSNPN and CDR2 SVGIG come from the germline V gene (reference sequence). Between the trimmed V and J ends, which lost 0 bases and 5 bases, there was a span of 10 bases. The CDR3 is CAWSVRVVTEAFF. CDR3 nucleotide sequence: TGTGCCTGGAGTGTACGAGTTGTGACTGAAGCTTTCTTT.

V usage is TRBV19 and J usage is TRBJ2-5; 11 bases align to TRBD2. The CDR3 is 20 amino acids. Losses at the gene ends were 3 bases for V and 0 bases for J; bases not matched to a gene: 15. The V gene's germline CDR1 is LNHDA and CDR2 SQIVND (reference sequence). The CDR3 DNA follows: TGTGCCAGTAGTATGGGTAATAGCGGGAGGGCCCTACAGTACCAAGAGACCCAGTACTTC. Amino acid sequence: CASSMGNSGRALQYQETQYF.

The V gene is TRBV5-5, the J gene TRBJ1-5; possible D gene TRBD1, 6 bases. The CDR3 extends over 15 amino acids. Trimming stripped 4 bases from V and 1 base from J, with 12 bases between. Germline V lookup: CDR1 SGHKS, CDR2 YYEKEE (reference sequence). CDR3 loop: CASSPGQKSNQPQHF. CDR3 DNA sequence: TGTGCCAGCAGCCCTGGACAGAAGAGCAATCAGCCCCAGCATTTT.

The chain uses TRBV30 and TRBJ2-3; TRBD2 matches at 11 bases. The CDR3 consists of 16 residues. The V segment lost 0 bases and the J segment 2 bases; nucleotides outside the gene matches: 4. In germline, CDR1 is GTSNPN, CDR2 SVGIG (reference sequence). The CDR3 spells CAWSVGSGRATDTQYF. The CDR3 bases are TGTGCCTGGAGTGTAGGTAGCGGGAGGGCCACAGATACGCAGTATTTT.

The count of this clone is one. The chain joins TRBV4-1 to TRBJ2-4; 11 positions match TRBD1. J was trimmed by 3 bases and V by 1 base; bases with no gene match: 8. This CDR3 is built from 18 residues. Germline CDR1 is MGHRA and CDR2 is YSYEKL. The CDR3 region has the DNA TGCGCCAGCAGCCAAGGTTTAGGGGACAGGGGGGGCAAAAACATTCAGTACTTC. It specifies CASSQGLGDRGGKNIQYF.

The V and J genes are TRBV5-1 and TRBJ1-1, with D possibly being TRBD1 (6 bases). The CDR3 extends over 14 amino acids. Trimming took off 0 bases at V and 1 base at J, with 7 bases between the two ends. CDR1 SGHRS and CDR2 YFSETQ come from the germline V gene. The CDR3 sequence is CASSLADRNTEAFF. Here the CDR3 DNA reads TGCGCCAGCAGCTTGGCGGACAGGAACACTGAAGCTTTCTTT. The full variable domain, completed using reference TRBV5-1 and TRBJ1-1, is KAGVTQTPRYLIKTRGQQVTLSCSPISGHRSVSWYQQTPGQGLQFLFEYFSETQRNKGNFPGRFSGRQFSNSRSEMNVSTLELGDSALYLCASSLADRNTEAFFGQGTRLTVV.

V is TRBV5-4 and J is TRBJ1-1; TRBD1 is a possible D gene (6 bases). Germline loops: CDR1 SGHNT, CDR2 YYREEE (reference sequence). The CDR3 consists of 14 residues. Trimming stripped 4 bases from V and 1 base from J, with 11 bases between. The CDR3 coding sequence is TGTGCCAGCAGCACACAGACAGGGAACACTGAAGCTTTCTTT. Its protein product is CASSTQTGNTEAFF.

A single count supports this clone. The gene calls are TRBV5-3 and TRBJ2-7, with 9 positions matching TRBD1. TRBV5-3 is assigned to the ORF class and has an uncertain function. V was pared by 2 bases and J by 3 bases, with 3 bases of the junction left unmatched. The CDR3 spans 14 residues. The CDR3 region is CARSFRDRDYEQYF. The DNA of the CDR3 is TGTGCCAGAAGCTTCCGGGACAGGGACTACGAGCAGTACTTC.

CDR3 nucleotides: TGTGCCAGCAGCTTGGGGGGGGGAGACTACACTGAAGCTTTCTTT. Residues: CASSLGGGDYTEAFF. The chain employs TRBV5-8 and TRBJ1-1, with a tentative D call TRBD1 (5 bases). Germline V lookup: CDR1 SGHTS, CDR2 YDEGEE. The V and J ends lost 0 bases and 3 bases respectively, with 12 bases between them. The CDR3 has 15 amino acids.

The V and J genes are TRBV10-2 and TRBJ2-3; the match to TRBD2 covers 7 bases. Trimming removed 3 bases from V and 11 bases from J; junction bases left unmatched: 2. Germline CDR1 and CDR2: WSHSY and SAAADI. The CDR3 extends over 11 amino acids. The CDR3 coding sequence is TGCGCCAGCAGTGAACGCGGGGGGCAGTATTTT. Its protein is CASSERGGQYF.

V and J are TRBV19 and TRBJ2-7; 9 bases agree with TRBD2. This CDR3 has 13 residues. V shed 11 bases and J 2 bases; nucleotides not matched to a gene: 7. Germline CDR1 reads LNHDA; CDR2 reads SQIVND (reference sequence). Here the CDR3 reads CAPGGGAPYEQYF. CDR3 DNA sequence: TGTGCCCCCGGCGGGGGGGCCCCCTACGAGCAGTACTTC. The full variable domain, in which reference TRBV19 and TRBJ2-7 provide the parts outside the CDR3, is DGGITQSPKYLFRKEGQNVTLSCEQNLNHDAMYWYRQDPGQGLRLIYYSQIVNDFQKGDIAEGYSVSREKKESFPLTVTSAQKNPTAFYLCAPGGGAPYEQYFGPGTRLTVT.

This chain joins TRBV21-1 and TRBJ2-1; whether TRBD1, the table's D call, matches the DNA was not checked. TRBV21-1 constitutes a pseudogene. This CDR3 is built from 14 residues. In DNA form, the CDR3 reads TGTGCCAGCAGCAGACAGGGGGCGTGCAATGAGCAGTTCTTC. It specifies CASSRQGACNEQFF.

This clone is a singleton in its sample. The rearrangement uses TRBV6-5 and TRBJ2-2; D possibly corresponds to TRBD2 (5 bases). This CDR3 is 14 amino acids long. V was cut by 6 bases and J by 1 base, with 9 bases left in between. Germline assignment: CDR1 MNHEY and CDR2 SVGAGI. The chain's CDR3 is CASRQAVNTGELFF. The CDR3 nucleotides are TGTGCCAGCAGACAAGCGGTGAACACCGGGGAGCTGTTTTTT.

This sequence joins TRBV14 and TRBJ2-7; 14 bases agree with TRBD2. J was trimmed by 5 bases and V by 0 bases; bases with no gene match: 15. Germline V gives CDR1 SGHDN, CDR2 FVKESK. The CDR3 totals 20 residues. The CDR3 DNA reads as TGTGCCAGCAGCCAAGAGAAGATGTCGAGACTAGCGGGAGGGCCTCACGAGCAGTACTTC. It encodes CASSQEKMSRLAGGPHEQYF. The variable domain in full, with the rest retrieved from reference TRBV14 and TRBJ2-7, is EAGVTQFPSHSVIEKGQTVTLRCDPISGHDNLYWYRRVMGKEIKFLLHFVKESKQDESGMPNNRFLAERTGGTYSTLKVQPAELEDSGVYFCASSQEKMSRLAGGPHEQYFGPGTRLTVT.

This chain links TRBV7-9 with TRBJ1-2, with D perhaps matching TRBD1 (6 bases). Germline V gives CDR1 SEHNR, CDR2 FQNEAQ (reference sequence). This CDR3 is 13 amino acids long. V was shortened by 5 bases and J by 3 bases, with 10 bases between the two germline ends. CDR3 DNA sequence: TGTGCCAGCAGCAGTACAGGGTACTATGGCTACACCTTC. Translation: CASSSTGYYGYTF.

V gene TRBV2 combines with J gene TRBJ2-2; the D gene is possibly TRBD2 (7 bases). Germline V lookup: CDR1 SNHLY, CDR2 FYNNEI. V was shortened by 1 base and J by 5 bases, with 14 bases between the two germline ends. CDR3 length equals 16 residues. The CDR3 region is CASSEEWGGQTGELFF. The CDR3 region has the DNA TGTGCCAGCAGTGAAGAGTGGGGGGGCCAAACCGGGGAGCTGTTTTTT.

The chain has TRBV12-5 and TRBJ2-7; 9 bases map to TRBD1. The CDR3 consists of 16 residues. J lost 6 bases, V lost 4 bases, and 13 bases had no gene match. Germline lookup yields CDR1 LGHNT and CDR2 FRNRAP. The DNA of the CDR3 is TGTGCTAGTGGTTCCTCGCGGACAGGGGAGGATTCCGAGCAGTACTTC. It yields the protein CASGSSRTGEDSEQYF.

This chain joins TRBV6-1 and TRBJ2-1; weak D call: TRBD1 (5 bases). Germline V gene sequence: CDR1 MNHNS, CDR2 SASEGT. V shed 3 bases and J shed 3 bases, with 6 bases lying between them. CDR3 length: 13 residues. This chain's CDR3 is CASSEGHYNEQFF. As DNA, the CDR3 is TGTGCCAGCAGTGAGGGGCACTACAATGAGCAGTTCTTC.

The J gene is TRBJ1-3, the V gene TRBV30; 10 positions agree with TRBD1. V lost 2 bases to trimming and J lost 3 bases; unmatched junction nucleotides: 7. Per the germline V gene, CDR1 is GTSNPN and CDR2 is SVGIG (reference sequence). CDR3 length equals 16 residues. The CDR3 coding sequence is TGTGCCTGGAGTCCAGGGACAGGGGAAGGTGGAAACACCATATATTTT. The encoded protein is CAWSPGTGEGGNTIYF.

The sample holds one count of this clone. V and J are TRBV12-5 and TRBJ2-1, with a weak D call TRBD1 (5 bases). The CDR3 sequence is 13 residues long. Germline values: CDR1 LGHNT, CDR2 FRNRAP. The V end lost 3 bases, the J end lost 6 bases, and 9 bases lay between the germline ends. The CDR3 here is CASGFQGCNEQFF. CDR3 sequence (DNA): TGTGCTAGTGGTTTCCAGGGATGCAATGAGCAGTTCTTC.

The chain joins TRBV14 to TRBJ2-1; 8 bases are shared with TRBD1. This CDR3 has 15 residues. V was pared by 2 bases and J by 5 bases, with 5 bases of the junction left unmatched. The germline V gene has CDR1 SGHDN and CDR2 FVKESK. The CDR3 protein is CASSQLTGDNNEQFF. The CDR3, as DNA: TGTGCCAGCAGCCAATTGACAGGGGACAACAATGAGCAGTTCTTC.